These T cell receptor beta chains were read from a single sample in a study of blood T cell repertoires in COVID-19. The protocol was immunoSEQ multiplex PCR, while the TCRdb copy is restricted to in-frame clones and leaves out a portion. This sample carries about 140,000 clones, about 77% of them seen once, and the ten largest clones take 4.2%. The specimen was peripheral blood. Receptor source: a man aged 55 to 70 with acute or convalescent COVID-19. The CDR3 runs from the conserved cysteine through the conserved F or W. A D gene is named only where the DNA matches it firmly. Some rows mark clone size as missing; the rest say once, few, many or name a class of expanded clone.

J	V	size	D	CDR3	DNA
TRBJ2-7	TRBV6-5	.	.	CASRAGTISYEQYF	TGTGCCAGCAGGGCAGGGACAATTTCCTACGAGCAGTACTTC
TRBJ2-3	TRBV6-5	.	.	CATVRGDTQYF	TGTGCCACCGTGCGAGGGGATACGCAGTATTTT
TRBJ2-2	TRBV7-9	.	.	CASSFFAVTGELFF	TGTGCCAGCAGCTTTTTTGCGGTCACCGGGGAGCTGTTTTTT
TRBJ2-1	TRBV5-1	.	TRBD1	CASSFGDRYNEQFF	TGCGCCAGCAGCTTCGGGGACAGGTACAATGAGCAGTTCTTC
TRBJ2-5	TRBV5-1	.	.	CASSLGRGETQYF	TGCGCCAGCAGCTTGGGCAGGGGTGAGACCCAGTACTTC
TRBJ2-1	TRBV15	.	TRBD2	CATSRGNGRSSYNEQFF	TGTGCCACCAGCAGGGGTAACGGGAGGTCATCCTACAATGAGCAGTTCTTC
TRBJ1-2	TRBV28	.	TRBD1	CASSSSGQDFYGYTF	TGTGCCAGCAGCTCCTCAGGACAGGACTTCTATGGCTACACCTTC
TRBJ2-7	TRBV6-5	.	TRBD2	CASSYSLAGAYEQYF	TGTGCCAGCAGTTACTCACTAGCGGGAGCTTACGAGCAGTACTTC
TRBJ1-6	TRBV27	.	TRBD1	CASSRTGHSPLHF	TGTGCCAGCAGTCGGACAGGTCACTCACCCCTCCACTTT
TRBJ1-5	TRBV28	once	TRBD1	CASRSPGQVRQPQHF	TGTGCCAGCAGATCTCCGGGACAGGTACGACAGCCCCAGCATTTT
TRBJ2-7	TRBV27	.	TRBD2	CASSTPGLAGGPELEQYF	TGTGCCAGCAGTACGCCGGGACTAGCGGGAGGGCCTGAGCTGGAGCAGTACTTC
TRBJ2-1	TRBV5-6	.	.	CASSPFATKRRDEQFF	TGTGCCAGCAGCCCATTTGCGACTAAGAGACGAGATGAGCAGTTCTTC
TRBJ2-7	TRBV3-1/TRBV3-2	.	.	CASSQTPGPEQYF	TGTGCCAGCAGCCAGACCCCAGGTCCCGAGCAGTACTTC
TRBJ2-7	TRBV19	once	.	CASSKGRLSPYEQYF	TGTGCCAGTAGTAAAGGGAGGCTTAGCCCCTACGAGCAGTACTTC
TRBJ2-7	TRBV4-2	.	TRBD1	CASSHDVGTGGYEQYF	TGTGCCAGCAGCCATGACGTTGGGACAGGGGGCTACGAGCAGTACTTC
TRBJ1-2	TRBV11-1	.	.	CASSRDTQNYGYTF	TGTGCCAGCAGCCGGGACACTCAAAACTATGGCTACACCTTC
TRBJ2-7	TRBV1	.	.	CTSLGGEQYF	TGCACCAGCCTCGGCGGTGAGCAGTACTTC
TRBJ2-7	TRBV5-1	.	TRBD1	CASSPRTGTDSYEQYF	TGCGCCAGCAGCCCGAGGACAGGAACCGACTCCTACGAGCAGTACTTC
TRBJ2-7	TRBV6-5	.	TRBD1	CASENGQDYEQYF	TGTGCCAGTGAGAATGGACAGGATTACGAGCAGTACTTC
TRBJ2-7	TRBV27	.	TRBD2	CASSSAGGFYEQYF	TGTGCCAGCAGTTCAGCGGGAGGATTCTACGAGCAGTACTTC
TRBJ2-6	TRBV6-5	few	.	CASIPLSGANVLTF	TGTGCCAGCATCCCCCTCTCGGGGGCCAACGTCCTGACTTTC
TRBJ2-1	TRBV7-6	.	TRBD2	CASSPGLAGVRNEQFF	TGTGCCAGCAGCCCCGGACTAGCGGGAGTAAGGAATGAGCAGTTCTTC
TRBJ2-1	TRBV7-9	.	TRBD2	CASSARTSGSRVEQFF	TGTGCCAGCAGCGCCCGAACTAGCGGGAGTAGGGTTGAGCAGTTCTTC
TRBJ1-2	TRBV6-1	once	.	CASSESQGSYGYTF	TGTGCCAGCAGTGAATCCCAGGGTAGCTATGGCTACACCTTC
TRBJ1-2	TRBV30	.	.	CAWSATAGNYGYTF	TGTGCCTGGAGTGCGACAGCTGGAAACTATGGCTACACCTTC
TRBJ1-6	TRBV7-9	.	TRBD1	CAIGTGDNSPLHF	TGTGCCATTGGAACAGGGGATAATTCACCCCTCCACTTT
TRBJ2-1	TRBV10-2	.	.	CASSNSLVGEQFF	TGCGCCAGCAGTAATAGTTTGGTTGGTGAGCAGTTCTTC
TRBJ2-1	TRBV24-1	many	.	CATSPGGGEQFF	TGTGCCACCAGTCCAGGGGGAGGTGAGCAGTTCTTC
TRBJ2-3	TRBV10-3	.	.	CAISETTGRTQYF	TGTGCCATCAGTGAGACGACAGGAAGAACGCAGTATTTT
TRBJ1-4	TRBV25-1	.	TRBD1	CASSAQGQSNEKLFF	TGTGCCAGCAGTGCACAGGGACAGTCTAATGAAAAACTGTTTTTT
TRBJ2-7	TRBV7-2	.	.	CASSPANRVLPYEQYF	TGTGCCAGCAGCCCCGCCAACAGGGTGTTACCCTACGAGCAGTACTTC
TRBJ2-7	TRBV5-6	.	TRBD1	CASSSTGSSYEQYF	TGTGCCAGCAGCTCGACAGGGAGCTCCTACGAGCAGTACTTC
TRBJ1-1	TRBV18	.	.	CASSPPGSTEAFF	TGTGCCAGCTCACCACCAGGGAGCACTGAAGCTTTCTTT
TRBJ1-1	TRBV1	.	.	CTSSQESDRGIALSYTEAFF	TGCACCAGCAGCCAAGAGTCGGACAGGGGAATTGCGCTCAGTTACACTGAAGCTTTCTTT
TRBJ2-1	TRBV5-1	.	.	CASSFGGETYNEQFF	TGCGCCAGCAGCTTTGGGGGCGAGACCTACAATGAGCAGTTCTTC
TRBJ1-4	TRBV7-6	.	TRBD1	CASSLGGTGTEKLFF	TGTGCCAGCAGCCTTGGCGGGACAGGAACTGAAAAACTGTTTTTT
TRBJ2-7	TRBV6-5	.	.	CASSYSGVSYEQYF	TGTGCCAGCAGTTACTCGGGCGTTTCCTACGAGCAGTACTTC
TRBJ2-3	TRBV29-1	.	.	CSVEDQGGVTQYF	TGCAGCGTTGAAGATCAAGGGGGAGTTACGCAGTATTTT
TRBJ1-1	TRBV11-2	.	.	CASSLNQGGSEAFF	TGTGCCAGCAGCTTAAATCAGGGAGGCAGTGAAGCTTTCTTT
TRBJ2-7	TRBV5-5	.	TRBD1	CASSLQGGTGGVFSYEQYF	TGTGCCAGCAGCTTGCAGGGCGGGACAGGGGGAGTTTTCTCCTACGAGCAGTACTTC